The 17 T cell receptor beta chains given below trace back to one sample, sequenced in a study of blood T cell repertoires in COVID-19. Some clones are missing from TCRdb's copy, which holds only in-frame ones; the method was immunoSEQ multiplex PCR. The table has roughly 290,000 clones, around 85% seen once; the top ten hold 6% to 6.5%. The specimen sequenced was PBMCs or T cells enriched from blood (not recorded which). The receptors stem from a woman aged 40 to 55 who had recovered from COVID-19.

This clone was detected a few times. The CDR3 DNA is TGTGCCAGCAGCTTAAGTCGGGGCGGGAGCTACACAGATACGCAGTATTTT. Translating it yields CASSLSRGGSYTDTQYF. The V gene is TRBV7-3, the J gene TRBJ2-3; 7 bases line up with TRBD2. Germline V CDR1 and CDR2: SGHTA, FQGTGA. Trimming at V came to 1 base and at J to 2 bases, leaving 9 bases not matched to a gene. The CDR3 has 17 amino acids.

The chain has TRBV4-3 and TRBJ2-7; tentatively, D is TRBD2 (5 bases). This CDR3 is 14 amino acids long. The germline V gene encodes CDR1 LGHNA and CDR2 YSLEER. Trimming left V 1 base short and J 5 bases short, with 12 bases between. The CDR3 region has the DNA TGCGCCAGCAGCCAAGCCAGACGGGGTCACGAGCAGTACTTC. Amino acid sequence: CASSQARRGHEQYF.

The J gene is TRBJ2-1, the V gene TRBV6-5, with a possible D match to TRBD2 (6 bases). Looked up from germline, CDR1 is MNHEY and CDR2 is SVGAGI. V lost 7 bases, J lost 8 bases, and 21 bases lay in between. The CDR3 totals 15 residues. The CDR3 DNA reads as TGTGCCAGCACCCAAATCGGCGGGATGGGTGATGAGCAGTTCTTC. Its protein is CASTQIGGMGDEQFF.

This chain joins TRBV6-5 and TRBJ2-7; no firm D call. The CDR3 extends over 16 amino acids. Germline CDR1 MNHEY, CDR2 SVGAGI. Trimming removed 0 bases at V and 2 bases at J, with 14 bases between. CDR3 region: CASSYSSSPKPYEQYF. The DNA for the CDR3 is TGTGCCAGCAGTTACTCGAGTTCTCCGAAACCCTACGAGCAGTACTTC.

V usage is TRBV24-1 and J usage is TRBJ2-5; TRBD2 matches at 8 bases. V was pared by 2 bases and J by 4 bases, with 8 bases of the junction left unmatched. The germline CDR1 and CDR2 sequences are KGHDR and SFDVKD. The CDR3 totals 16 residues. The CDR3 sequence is CATSDSGRGGRETQYF. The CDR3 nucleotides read TGTGCCACCAGTGATTCCGGACGGGGGGGGCGAGAGACCCAGTACTTC.

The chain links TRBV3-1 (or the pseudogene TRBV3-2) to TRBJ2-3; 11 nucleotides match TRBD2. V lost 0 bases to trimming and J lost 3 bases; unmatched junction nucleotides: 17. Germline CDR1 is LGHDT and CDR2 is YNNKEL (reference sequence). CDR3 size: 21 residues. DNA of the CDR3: TGTGCCAGCAGCCAAGATTATCGGGGAGGGACTAGCGGACGCCGTACAGATACGCAGTATTTT. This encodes CASSQDYRGGTSGRRTDTQYF.

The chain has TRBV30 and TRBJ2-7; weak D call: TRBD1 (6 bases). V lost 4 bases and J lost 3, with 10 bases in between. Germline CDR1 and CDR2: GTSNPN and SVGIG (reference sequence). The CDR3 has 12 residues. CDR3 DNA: TGTGCCTGGAACCGGGACAACTACGAGCAGTACTTC. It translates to CAWNRDNYEQYF.

The CDR3 sequence: CASSLKPSGSYEQYF. The CDR3 nucleotides are TGTGCCAGCAGCTTAAAACCTAGCGGGAGTTACGAGCAGTACTTC. This rearrangement joins TRBV7-2 to TRBJ2-7; 10 nucleotides agree with TRBD2. The CDR3 covers 15 residues. Germline assignment: CDR1 SGHTA and CDR2 FQGNSA. After removal of 2 bases from V and 4 bases from J, the junction contained 5 bases not matched to a gene.

The CDR3 loop reads CASSPPTGGLDTQYF. The CDR3 DNA reads TGTGCCAGCTCACCACCGACGGGCGGGTTGGATACGCAGTATTTT. This rearrangement joins TRBV18 to TRBJ2-3; possibly TRBD2 for D (5 bases). Between the trimmed V and J ends, which lost 0 bases and 6 bases, there was a span of 13 bases. The CDR3 spans 15 residues. Per germline, CDR1 KGHSH and CDR2 LQKENI.

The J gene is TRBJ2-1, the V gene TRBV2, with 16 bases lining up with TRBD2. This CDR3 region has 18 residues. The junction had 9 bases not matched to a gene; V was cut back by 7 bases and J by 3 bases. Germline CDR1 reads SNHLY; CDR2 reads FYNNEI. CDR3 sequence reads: CASTFWGLAGGRYNEQFF. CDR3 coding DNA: TGTGCCAGCACCTTCTGGGGACTAGCGGGAGGGCGCTACAATGAGCAGTTCTTC.

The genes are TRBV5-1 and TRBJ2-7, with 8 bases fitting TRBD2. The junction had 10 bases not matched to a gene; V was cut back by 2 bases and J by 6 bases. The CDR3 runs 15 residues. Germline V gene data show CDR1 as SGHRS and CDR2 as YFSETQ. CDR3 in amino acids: CASSFSPTSVGEQYF. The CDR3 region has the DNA TGCGCCAGCAGCTTCTCACCGACTAGCGTCGGCGAGCAGTACTTC.

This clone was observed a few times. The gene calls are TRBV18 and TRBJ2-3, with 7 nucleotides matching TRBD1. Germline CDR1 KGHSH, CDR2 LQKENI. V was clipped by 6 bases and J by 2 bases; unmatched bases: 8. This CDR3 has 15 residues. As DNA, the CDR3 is TGTGCCAGCTCCCGAAGGACAGGTGACACAGATACGCAGTATTTT. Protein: CASSRRTGDTDTQYF.

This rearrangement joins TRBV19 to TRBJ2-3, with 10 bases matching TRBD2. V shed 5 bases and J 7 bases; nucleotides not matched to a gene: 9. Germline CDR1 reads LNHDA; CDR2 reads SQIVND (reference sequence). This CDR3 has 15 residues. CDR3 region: CASSPSGSSTHTQYF. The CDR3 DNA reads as TGTGCCAGTAGTCCTAGCGGGAGTTCTACCCATACGCAGTATTTT.

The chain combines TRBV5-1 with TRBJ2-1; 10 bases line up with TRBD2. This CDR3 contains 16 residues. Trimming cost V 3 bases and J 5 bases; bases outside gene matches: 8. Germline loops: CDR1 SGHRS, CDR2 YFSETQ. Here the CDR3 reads CASSSSSGSNDNEQFF. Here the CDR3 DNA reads TGCGCCAGCAGCTCCTCTAGCGGGAGTAACGACAATGAGCAGTTCTTC.

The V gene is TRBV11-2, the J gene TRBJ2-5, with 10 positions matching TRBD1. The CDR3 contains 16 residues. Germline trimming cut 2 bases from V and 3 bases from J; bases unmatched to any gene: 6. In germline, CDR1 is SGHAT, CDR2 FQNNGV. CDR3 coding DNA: TGTGCCAGCAGCTTAAATCCCGGGACAGGGGAAGAGACCCAGTACTTC. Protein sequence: CASSLNPGTGEETQYF. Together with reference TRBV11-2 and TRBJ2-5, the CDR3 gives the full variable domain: EAGVAQSPRYKIIEKRQSVAFWCNPISGHATLYWYQQILGQGPKLLIQFQNNGVVDDSQLPKDRFSAERLKGVDSTLKIQPAKLEDSAVYLCASSLNPGTGEETQYFGPGTRLLVL.

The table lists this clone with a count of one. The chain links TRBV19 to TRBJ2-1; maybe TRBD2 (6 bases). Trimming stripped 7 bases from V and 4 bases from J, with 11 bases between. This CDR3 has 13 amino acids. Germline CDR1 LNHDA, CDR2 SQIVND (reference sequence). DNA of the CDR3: TGTGCCAGTACTTCTAGCGTATACAATGAGCAGTTCTTC. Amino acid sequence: CASTSSVYNEQFF.

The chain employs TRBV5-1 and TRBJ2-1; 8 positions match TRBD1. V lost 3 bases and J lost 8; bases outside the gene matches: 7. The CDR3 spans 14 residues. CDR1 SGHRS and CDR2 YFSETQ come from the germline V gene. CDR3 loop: CASSSGTGRDEQFF. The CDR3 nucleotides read TGCGCCAGCAGCTCCGGGACAGGTAGGGATGAGCAGTTCTTC.